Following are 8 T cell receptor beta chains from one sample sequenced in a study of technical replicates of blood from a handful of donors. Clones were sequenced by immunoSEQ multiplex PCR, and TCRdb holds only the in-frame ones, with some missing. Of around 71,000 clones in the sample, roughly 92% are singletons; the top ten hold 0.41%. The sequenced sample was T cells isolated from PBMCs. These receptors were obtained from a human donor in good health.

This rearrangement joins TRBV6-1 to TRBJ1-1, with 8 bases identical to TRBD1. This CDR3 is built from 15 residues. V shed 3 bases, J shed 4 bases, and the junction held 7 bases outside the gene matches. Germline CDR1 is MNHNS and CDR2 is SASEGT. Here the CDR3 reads CASSEDREVPTEAFF. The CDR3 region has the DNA TGTGCCAGCAGTGAGGACAGGGAGGTTCCCACTGAAGCTTTCTTT.

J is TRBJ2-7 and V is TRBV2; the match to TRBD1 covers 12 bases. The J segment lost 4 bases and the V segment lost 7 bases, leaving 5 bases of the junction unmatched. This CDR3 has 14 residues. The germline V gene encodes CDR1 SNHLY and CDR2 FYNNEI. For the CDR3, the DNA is TGTGCCAGCATCGGGACAGGGGGCGTGTACGAGCAGTACTTC. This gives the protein CASIGTGGVYEQYF.

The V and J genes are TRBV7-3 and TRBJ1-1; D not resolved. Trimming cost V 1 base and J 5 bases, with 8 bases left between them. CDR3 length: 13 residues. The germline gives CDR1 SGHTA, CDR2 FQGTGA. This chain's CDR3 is CASSLNGDTEAFF. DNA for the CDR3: TGTGCCAGCAGCTTAAACGGGGATACTGAAGCTTTCTTT.

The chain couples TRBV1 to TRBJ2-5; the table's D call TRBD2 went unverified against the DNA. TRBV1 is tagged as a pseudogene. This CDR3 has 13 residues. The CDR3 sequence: CTSNIRPRETQYF. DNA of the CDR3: TGCACCAGCAATATTCGTCCTAGAGAGACCCAGTACTTC.

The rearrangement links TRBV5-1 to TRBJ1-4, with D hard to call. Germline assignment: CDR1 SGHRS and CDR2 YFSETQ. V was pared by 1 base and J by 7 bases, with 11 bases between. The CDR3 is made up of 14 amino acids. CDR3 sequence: CASSLRGLGEKLFF. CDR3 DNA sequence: TGCGCCAGCAGCTTGCGGGGATTGGGTGAAAAACTGTTTTTT.

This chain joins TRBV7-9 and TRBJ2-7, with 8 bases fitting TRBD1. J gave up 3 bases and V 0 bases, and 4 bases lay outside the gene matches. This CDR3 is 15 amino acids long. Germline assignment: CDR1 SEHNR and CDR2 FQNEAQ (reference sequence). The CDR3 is CASSLAPGTGYEQYF. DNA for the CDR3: TGTGCCAGCAGCTTAGCGCCCGGGACAGGCTACGAGCAGTACTTC. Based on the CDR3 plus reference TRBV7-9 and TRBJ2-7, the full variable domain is DTGVSQNPRHKITKRGQNVTFRCDPISEHNRLYWYRQTLGQGPEFLTYFQNEAQLEKSRLLSDRFSAERPKGSFSTLEIQRTEQGDSAMYLCASSLAPGTGYEQYFGPGTRLTVT.

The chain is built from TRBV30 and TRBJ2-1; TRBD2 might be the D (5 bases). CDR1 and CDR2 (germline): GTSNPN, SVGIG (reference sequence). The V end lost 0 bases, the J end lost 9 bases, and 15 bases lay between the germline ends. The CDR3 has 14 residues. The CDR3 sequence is CAWSVLDGITEQFF. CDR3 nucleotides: TGTGCCTGGAGTGTATTAGACGGGATTACTGAGCAGTTCTTC.

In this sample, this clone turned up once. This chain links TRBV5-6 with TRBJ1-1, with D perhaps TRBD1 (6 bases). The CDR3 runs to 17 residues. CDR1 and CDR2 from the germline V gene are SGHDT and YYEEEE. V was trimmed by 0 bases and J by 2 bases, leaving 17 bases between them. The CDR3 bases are TGTGCCAGCAGCTTGGCCGGGTATACAGGGACAAACACTGAAGCTTTCTTT. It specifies CASSLAGYTGTNTEAFF.